This T cell receptor (beta chain) was identified during a study of blood T cell repertoires in COVID-19. Per the study methods: Amplification from reference gene primers served as the basis for estimated nucleated cell counts. The repertoire was sequenced with immunoSEQ multiplex PCR; TCRdb's copy has only in-frame clones and lacks some. D and trimming were read from the DNA, whereas the V and J calls and clone size are those reported in that table. Among some 100,000 clones listed, approximately 87% were seen once. The V gene's germline CDR1 is MDHEN and CDR2 SYDVKM. Unmatched junction bases numbered 6, after V lost 7 bases and J lost 3 bases. This CDR3 has 14 residues.

The sequence came from a woman in her thirties with acute or convalescent COVID-19. The V gene is TRBV28, the J gene TRBJ1-5; 7 bases line up with TRBD1. Sequencing used peripheral blood. The CDR3 region is CASTPGTVNQPQHF. CDR3 in DNA: TGTGCCAGCACCCCCGGGACAGTCAATCAGCCCCAGCATTTT.